This TCR beta chain is drawn from a study of blood T cell repertoires in COVID-19. Study at large: Samples representing acute and convalescent COVID-19 were sourced from the United States, Italy and Spain. Sources were T cells, B-cell-depleted T cells, or PBMCs; the material itself was cDNA or gDNA.

In germline, CDR1 is MGHRA, CDR2 YSYEKL. The CDR3 covers 14 residues. After removal of 5 bases from V and 6 bases from J, the junction contained 9 bases not matched to a gene. In the authors' methods: Amplified reference gene primers provided the basis for estimating nucleated cell counts. Using immunoSEQ multiplex PCR, the repertoire was profiled, and TCRdb retains in-frame clones only, with some absent. Clonal size and the V and J genes are those of that table, whereas D and trimming came from the DNA. The sample carries some 270,000 clones, under 95% recorded once. V and J are TRBV4-1 and TRBJ2-7; 8 bases agree with TRBD2. The sequence derives from a man aged 40-55 years who had been exposed to COVID-19. Sequencing was done on a sample of PBMCs or T cells enriched from blood (not recorded which). CDR3 DNA sequence: TGCGCCAGCAGCACCCCGGGACTAGTCACCGAGCAGTACTTC. It encodes CASSTPGLVTEQYF.